The source of this TCR beta chain is a study of control samples from healthy donors and cancer patients (TCRdb year 2020). The CDR3 holds 19 amino acids from the cysteine to the phenylalanine. Only the CDR3 portion is preserved as DNA: 57 bases, with reading frame beginning at the first base. Per the germline V gene, KGHSH is the CDR1 and LQKENI is the CDR2. The germline V end is reduced by 4 bases and the J end by 3 bases; junction bases left unmatched: 15. The protocol used for the library was the immunoSEQ multiplex PCR assay. TCRdb's version of the immuneACCESS table is confined to in-frame rearrangements and falls short of the full clone set. An unresolved V gene accounts for under half of the shortfall where checked; the remainder is of unknown origin. Within this sample are over 75,000 clones, with around four fifths of them counted one time only. In total, the top ten clones hold roughly a fifth of the sample.

Points on this clone: Its specific antigen is unknown. No base quality values were provided; no much bigger clone lies one nucleotide off.

This receptor was identified in a man aged 25-40 years in good health. The sequenced sample consisted of blood. The sequence joins TRBV18 to TRBJ1-4; the central 9 bases match TRBD1. The CDR3 corresponds to CASSRSTGGYGTANEKLFF. At the DNA level, the sequence is TGTGCCAGCTCACGATCCACAGGGGGCTATGGGACTGCTAATGAAAAACTGTTTTTT.